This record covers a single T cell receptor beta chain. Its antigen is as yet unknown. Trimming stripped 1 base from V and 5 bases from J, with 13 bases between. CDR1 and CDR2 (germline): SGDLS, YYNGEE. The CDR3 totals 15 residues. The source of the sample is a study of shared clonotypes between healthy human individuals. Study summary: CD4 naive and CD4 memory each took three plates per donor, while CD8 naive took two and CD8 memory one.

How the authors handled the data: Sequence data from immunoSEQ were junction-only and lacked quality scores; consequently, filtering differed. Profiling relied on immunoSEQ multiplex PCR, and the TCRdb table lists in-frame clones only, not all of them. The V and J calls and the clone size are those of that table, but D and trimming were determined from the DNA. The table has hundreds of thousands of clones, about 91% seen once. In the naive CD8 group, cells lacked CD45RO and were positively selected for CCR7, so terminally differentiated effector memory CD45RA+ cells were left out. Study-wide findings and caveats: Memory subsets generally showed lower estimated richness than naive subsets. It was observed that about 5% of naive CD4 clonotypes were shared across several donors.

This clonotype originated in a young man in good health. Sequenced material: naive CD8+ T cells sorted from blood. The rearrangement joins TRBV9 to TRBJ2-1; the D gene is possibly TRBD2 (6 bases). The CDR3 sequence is CASSVSGGENNEQFF. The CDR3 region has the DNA TGTGCCAGCAGCGTATCTGGAGGGGAAAACAATGAGCAGTTCTTC.